This entry lists 2 T cell receptor beta chains sequenced from one sample in a study of human T cells and chemical hapten exposure. Each CDR3 protein is one row after TCRdb ran MiXCR on the RACE reads. Of 110,000 or so distinct CDR3 sequences listed, less than 35% are singletons. Time point reported: patch test 3, about 24 weeks after DPC sensitization. As to treatment: therapeutic diphenylcyclopropenone sensitization with weekly scalp DPC. The input for sequencing was whole blood, taken in connection with sensitization to the hapten diphenylcyclopropenone (DPC). These TCRs come from a man in his forties with alopecia areata. Some clones in this sample may be carry-over from other donors' samples.

This chain joins TRBV21-1 and TRBJ2-7. TRBV21-1 is flagged as a pseudogene. This CDR3 has 13 residues. CDR3 residues: CASSKDEAYEQYF. The CDR3 coding sequence is TGTGCCAGCAGCAAGGACGAAGCCTACGAGCAGTACTTC.

This clonotype was found a few times. V is TRBV2 and J is TRBJ1-4; D possibly corresponds to TRBD1 (5 bases). Germline loops: CDR1 SNHLY, CDR2 FYNNEI. CDR3 size: 14 residues. Trimming removed 3 bases at V and 6 bases at J, with 11 bases between. The CDR3 loop is CASSDSGNDEKLFF. CDR3 nucleotides: TGTGCCAGCAGTGACTCAGGGAACGATGAAAAACTGTTTTTT.